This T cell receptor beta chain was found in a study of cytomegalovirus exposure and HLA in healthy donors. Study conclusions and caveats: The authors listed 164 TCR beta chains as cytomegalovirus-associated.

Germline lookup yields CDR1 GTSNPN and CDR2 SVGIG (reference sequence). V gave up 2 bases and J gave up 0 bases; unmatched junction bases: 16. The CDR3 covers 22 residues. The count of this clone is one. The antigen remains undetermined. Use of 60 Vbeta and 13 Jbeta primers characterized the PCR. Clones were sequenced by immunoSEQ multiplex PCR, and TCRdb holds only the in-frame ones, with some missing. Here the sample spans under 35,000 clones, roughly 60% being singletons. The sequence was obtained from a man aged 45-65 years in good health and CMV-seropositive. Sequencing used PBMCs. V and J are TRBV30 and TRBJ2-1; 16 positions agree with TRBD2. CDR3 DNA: TGTGCCTGGAGTTTATACCCTCCTTCCGGGACTAGCGGGAGGGGCTCCTACAATGAGCAGTTCTTC. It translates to CAWSLYPPSGTSGRGSYNEQFF.